The sequence of this T cell receptor beta chain was determined in a study of shared clonotypes between healthy human individuals. From germline, CDR1 is SGHVS and CDR2 FNYEAQ. After removal of 3 bases from V and 8 bases from J, the junction contained 5 bases not matched to a gene. The CDR3 is 15 residues long. The assay was immunoSEQ multiplex PCR, and TCRdb's table has in-frame clones only and misses some. Among some 1,100,000 clones, 75% to 80% were seen once, and the ten largest hold more than 0.5%. Sequencing was performed on memory CD4+ T cells from PBMCs. The sample's subset: CD45RA-negative fraction. This TCR was recovered from a man in his late teens or twenties in good health. Some clones in this sample may be carry-over from other donors' samples. This chain joins TRBV7-6 and TRBJ1-4, with 11 bases lining up with TRBD1. The CDR3 DNA reads TGTGCCAGCAGCTTCGGGACAGGGGGGGACGAAAAACTGTTTTTT. This codes for CASSFGTGGDEKLFF. Full variable domain (missing parts from reference TRBV7-6 and TRBJ1-4): GAGVSQSPRYKVTKRGQDVALRCDPISGHVSLYWYRQALGQGPEFLTYFNYEAQQDKSGLPNDRFSAERPEGSISTLTIQRTEQRDSAMYRCASSFGTGGDEKLFFGSGTQLSVL.